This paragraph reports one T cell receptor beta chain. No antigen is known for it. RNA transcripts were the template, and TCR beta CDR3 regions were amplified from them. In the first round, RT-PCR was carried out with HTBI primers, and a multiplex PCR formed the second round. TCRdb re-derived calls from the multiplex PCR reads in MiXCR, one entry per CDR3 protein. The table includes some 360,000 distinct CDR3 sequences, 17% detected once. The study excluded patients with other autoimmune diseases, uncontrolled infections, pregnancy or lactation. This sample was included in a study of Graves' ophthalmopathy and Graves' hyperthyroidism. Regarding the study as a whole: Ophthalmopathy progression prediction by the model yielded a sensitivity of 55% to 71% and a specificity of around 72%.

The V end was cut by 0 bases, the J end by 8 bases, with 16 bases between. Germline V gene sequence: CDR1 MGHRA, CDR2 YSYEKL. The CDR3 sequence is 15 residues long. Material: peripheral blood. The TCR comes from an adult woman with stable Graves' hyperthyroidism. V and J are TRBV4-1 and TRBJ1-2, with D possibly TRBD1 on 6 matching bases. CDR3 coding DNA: TGCGCCAGCAGCCAAGATCGGAGGGGGGCGCGGGGCTACACCTTC. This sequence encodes CASSQDRRGARGYTF.